This TCR beta chain is drawn from a study of blood T cell repertoires in COVID-19 (dated by TCRdb to about 2020). With respect to the entire study: Collaborator samples came from the United States, Italy and Spain and covered acute and convalescent phases of COVID-19. The dataset comprised deeply sampled blood TCRbeta repertoires from subjects exposed to, actively infected with, or recovered from COVID-19. A freely available public database, intended as a resource for researchers studying the immune response to SARS-CoV-2, is where the repertoires were released. The prospective study material was composed of cDNA or gDNA derived from T cells, B-cell-depleted T cells, or PBMCs. A de-identified subject ID, COVID-19 status, age in years and sex were almost always included in the sample metadata. Where available, HLA class I and class II types were taken from metadata supplied by the sample provider and were not determined by assay-based typing. The samples were drawn from two sources: the first 160 participants of the ongoing ImmuneRACE study, and 1,254 subjects contributed by 6 global collaborators.

Regarding this clone: The specificity of this receptor is unknown. No much larger clone is present one base from it, and per-base qualities are unavailable.

Each collaborating institution followed its own protocols to collect whole blood in K2EDTA tubes. For TCRbeta analysis, collaborator samples were shipped as frozen whole blood, as isolated PBMCs, or as DNA extracted from either sample type. TCRbeta CDR3 regions were amplified from genomic DNA by means of the immunoSEQ Assay, a bias-controlled multiplex PCR. Per the authors' processing: Nucleated cell counts per sample were estimated from amplification of reference gene primers within the assay. To quantify the absolute abundance of each unique TCRbeta CDR3 rearrangement, sequence reads were collapsed and filtered. For each sample, productive Simpson clonality was calculated as the square root of Simpson's diversity index across productive rearrangements. Held by TCRdb, this immuneACCESS table contains in-frame sequences only and omits some clones. Under half of the omission traces to an unresolved V gene where checked; the cause of the rest is unknown. For V, J and clone size, that table is used; D and trimming come from the DNA. In all, the sample holds some 150,000 clones, and roughly four fifths of those were seen once. Of the sample, around 1.6% falls within the top ten clones.

The CDR3 holds 17 amino acids from the cysteine to the phenylalanine. The entry retains the CDR3 DNA only, 51 bases that are in frame from base 1. V lost 6 bases and J lost 0 bases; the stretch between them is 21 bases long. Sequences SNHLY (CDR1) and FYNNEI (CDR2) are obtained from the germline V gene. Points the paper makes about the study in general: Clinical and demographic metadata were provided uncurated, with the amount varying by source and participant.

The chain is encoded by TRBV2 joined to TRBJ2-7, with TRBD2 tentatively as D gene (6 bases match). The sequencing sample was made of peripheral blood. The origin of this receptor is a human donor in a cohort sampled during active COVID-19. The bases are TGTGCCAGCAGGCCGGGACTGGGGGGAAGGGGCTCCTACGAGCAGTACTTC. Protein translation: CASRPGLGGRGSYEQYF.